This T cell receptor (beta chain) derives from a study of identical twins. A single record per CDR3 protein comes from TCRdb applying MiXCR to the 5' RACE reads. The sample contains roughly 500,000 distinct CDR3 sequences, 22% of which appear only once. The donor group consisted entirely of healthy Caucasians. This clonotype turned up a few times. V shed 4 bases and J 1 base; nucleotides not matched to a gene: 4. The CDR3 spans 14 residues. Looked up from germline, CDR1 is SGHRS and CDR2 is YFSETQ. These records were also assigned to another study, of T cells expressing NK-cell markers. That work adds: Dominant NKG2C+ clonotypes in roughly 6 donors made up roughly 1.0-7.5% of CD8+ T cells. Similarly, these clonotypes led the CD3+CD56-NKG2C+ fraction as well in four donors. Certain NKG2C+ T cell clones were expanded, and their HCMV specificity remained unclear.

The chain employs TRBV5-1 and TRBJ1-1; 7 bases agree with TRBD1. This TCR was sampled from a young woman in good health. Sequenced: CD4+ T cells sorted from blood. Here the CDR3 reads CASSTGQTNTEAFF. CDR3 DNA sequence: TGCGCCAGCAGCACGGGACAGACGAACACTGAAGCTTTCTTT. Drawing the rest from reference TRBV5-1 and TRBJ1-1, the complete variable domain is KAGVTQTPRYLIKTRGQQVTLSCSPISGHRSVSWYQQTPGQGLQFLFEYFSETQRNKGNFPGRFSGRQFSNSRSEMNVSTLELGDSALYLCASSTGQTNTEAFFGQGTRLTVV.